This T cell receptor beta chain was captured by sequencing in a study of blood T cell repertoires in COVID-19. This CDR3 has 14 residues. Germline trimming cut 4 bases from V and 4 bases from J; bases unmatched to any gene: 8. Germline CDR1 and CDR2: SQVTM and ANQGSEA. The protocol was immunoSEQ multiplex PCR, while the TCRdb copy is restricted to in-frame clones and leaves out a portion. The sample includes almost 95,000 clones, 87% seen only once; the top ten take around 20%. This rearrangement joins TRBV29-1 to TRBJ1-2; 8 bases fit TRBD1. This receptor was taken from a woman aged 55-69 years with COVID-19, enrolled during active disease. The sample was peripheral blood. The CDR3 sequence is CSVVRTGISYGYTF. CDR3 DNA: TGCAGCGTTGTACGGACAGGGATCAGCTATGGCTACACCTTC.